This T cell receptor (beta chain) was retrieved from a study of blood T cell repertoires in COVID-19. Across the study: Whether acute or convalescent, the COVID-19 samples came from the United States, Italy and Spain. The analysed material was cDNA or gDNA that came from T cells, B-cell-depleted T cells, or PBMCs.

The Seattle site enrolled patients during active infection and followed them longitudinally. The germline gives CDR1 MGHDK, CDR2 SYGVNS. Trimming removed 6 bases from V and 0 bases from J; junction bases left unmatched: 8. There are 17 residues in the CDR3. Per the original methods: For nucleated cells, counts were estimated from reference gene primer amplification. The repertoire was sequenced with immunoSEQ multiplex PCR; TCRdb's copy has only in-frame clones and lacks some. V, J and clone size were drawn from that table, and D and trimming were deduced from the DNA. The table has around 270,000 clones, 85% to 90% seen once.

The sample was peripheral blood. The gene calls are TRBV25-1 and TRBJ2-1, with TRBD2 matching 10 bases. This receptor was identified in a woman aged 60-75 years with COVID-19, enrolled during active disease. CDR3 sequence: CASSQRTSGTSYNEQFF. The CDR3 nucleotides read TGTGCCAGCAGCCAGAGGACTAGCGGAACCTCCTACAATGAGCAGTTCTTC. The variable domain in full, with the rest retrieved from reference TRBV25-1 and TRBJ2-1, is EADIYQTPRYLVIGTGKKITLECSQTMGHDKMYWYQQDPGMELHLIHYSYGVNSTEKGDLSSESTVSRIRTEHFPLTLESARPSHTSQYLCASSQRTSGTSYNEQFFGPGTRLTVL.